This T cell receptor (beta chain) was recovered during a study of T cell clonotyping in hematopoietic cell transplantation. Study-wide results and caveats: Few recipient clonotypes overlapped donors; over 97% were de novo at given depth. Graft donor and pretransplant recipient Inverse Simpson Index values predicted broader posttransplant TCR diversity.

Worth noting for this clone: The antigen is unknown.

Germline V gene lookup returns CDR1 SGHTA and CDR2 FQGTGA. V shed 1 base and J shed 7 bases, with 20 bases lying between them. The length of the CDR3 is 17 residues. Blood collection times were about day -28 and days 30, 100, 180 posttransplant. The method was immunoSEQ multiplex PCR; TCRdb's version includes in-frame clones alone and lacks a portion of them. The sample has 1,500 or so clones, approximately 64% seen once. The sample was peripheral blood mononuclear cells, taken 100 days after allogeneic stem cell transplant. This chain connects TRBV7-3 to TRBJ2-1, with D tentatively TRBD1 or TRBD2 (6 bases each). The receptor was isolated from a female patient in her 60s who had an allogeneic stem cell transplant, so the T cells may come from the graft donor. Some clones in this sample may be carry-over from other donors' samples. In nucleotides, the CDR3 is TGTGCCAGCAGCTTAATAGCGGCCCGCTTCAGGGGAAATGAGCAGTTCTTC. Translating gives CASSLIAARFRGNEQFF. Full variable domain (missing parts from reference TRBV7-3 and TRBJ2-1): GAGVSQTPSNKVTEKGKYVELRCDPISGHTALYWYRQSLGQGPEFLIYFQGTGAADDSGLPNDRFFAVRPEGSVSTLKIQRTERGDSAVYLCASSLIAARFRGNEQFFGPGTRLTVL.